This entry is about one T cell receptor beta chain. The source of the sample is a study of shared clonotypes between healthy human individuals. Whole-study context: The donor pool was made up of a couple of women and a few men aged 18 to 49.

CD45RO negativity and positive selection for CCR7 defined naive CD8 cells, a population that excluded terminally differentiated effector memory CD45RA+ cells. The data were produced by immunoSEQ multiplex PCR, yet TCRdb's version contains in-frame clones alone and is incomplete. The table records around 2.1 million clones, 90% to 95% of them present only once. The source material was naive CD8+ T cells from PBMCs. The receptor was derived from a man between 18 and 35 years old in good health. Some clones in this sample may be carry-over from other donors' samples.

The CDR3 region is CASSPKPGLTLSMQYF. The CDR3 region has the DNA TGTGCCAGCAGCCCAAAGCCGGGACTAACCCTCTCGATGCAGTACTTC. V usage is TRBV27 and J usage is TRBJ2-7, with 7 nucleotides matching TRBD2. The CDR3 covers 16 residues. CDR1 and CDR2 from the germline V gene are MNHEY and SMNVEV (reference sequence). The V and J ends lost 6 bases and 9 bases, in that order; junction bases with no gene match: 20.